The 27 T cell receptor beta chains below were found in one sample sequenced in a study of blood T cell repertoires in COVID-19. Measured with immunoSEQ multiplex PCR; TCRdb has only the in-frame clones, and not every one. The profile shows over 50,000 clones, about 89% of them singletons. Source material: peripheral blood. The source of these receptors is a woman aged 55-75 years with active or convalescent COVID-19.

The J gene is TRBJ1-1, the V gene TRBV5-4, with D unclear. Per germline, CDR1 SGHNT and CDR2 YYREEE (reference sequence). CDR3 length: 14 amino acids. The V end was cut by 0 bases, the J end by 1 base, with 7 bases between. CDR3 in amino acids: CASSLGSGNTEAFF. CDR3 DNA: TGTGCCAGCAGCTTGGGTTCGGGGAACACTGAAGCTTTCTTT.

CDR3 DNA: TGTGCCAGCAGTCGACTAGCGGGGACACAAGAGACCCAGTACTTC. Protein sequence: CASSRLAGTQETQYF. J is TRBJ2-5 and V is TRBV28; 11 bases are a match to TRBD2. The CDR3 loop spans 15 amino acids. Trimming removed 5 bases from V and 2 bases from J; junction bases left unmatched: 4. Germline V gives CDR1 MDHEN, CDR2 SYDVKM. Full variable domain (remainder filled in from reference TRBV28 and TRBJ2-5): DVKVTQSSRYLVKRTGEKVFLECVQDMDHENMFWYRQDPGLGLRLIYFSYDVKMKEKGDIPEGYSVSREKKERFSLILESASTNQTSMYLCASSRLAGTQETQYFGPGTRLLVL.

This clone was detected once. CDR3 amino acids: CASSHPAGTGDTEAFF. The CDR3 coding sequence is TGCGCCAGCAGCCACCCTGCCGGGACAGGGGACACTGAAGCTTTCTTT. This sequence joins TRBV4-1 and TRBJ1-1; 10 nucleotides match TRBD1. Germline-derived CDR1 and CDR2 are MGHRA and YSYEKL. The CDR3 totals 16 residues. J lost 3 bases, V lost 3 bases, and 7 bases had no gene match.

This chain links TRBV5-1 with TRBJ2-3, with a tentative D call TRBD2 (6 bases). CDR3 length: 15 residues. Looked up from germline, CDR1 is SGHRS and CDR2 is YFSETQ. The V end lost 4 bases, the J end lost 4 bases, and 16 bases lay between the germline ends. The DNA of the CDR3 is TGCGCCAGCAGCGAGGGACTTAGCGAAGCAGATACGCAGTATTTT. Its translation is CASSEGLSEADTQYF.

The chain recombines TRBV4-1 with TRBJ1-2, with a tentative D call TRBD1 (5 bases). This CDR3 region has 16 residues. V shed 0 bases and J shed 4 bases, with 15 bases lying between them. Germline loops: CDR1 MGHRA, CDR2 YSYEKL. CDR3 sequence reads: CASSQELAGFGYGYTF. The CDR3 coding sequence is TGCGCCAGCAGCCAAGAGCTCGCAGGGTTTGGCTATGGCTACACCTTC.

The chain joins TRBV12-5 to TRBJ2-2; 7 bases are a match to TRBD1. Germline CDR1 and CDR2: LGHNT and FRNRAP. The ends lost 3 bases at V and 3 bases at J; junction bases unmatched: 7. The CDR3 spans 16 residues. This chain's CDR3 is CASGFSAGGYTGELFF. CDR3 nucleotide sequence: TGTGCTAGTGGTTTTTCGGCAGGGGGTTACACCGGGGAGCTGTTTTTT.

In DNA, the CDR3 is TGTGCCAGCAGTCTGCGCTCCGGGAGTACCTACGAGCAGTACTTC. Translated, it gives CASSLRSGSTYEQYF. The genes are TRBV27 and TRBJ2-7, with D perhaps matching TRBD2 (6 bases). In germline, CDR1 is MNHEY, CDR2 SMNVEV (reference sequence). CDR3 length equals 15 residues. Trimming stripped 5 bases from V and 2 bases from J, with 16 bases between.

V is TRBV19 and J is TRBJ2-1; 10 bases agree with TRBD2. The CDR3 is 14 residues long. Germline lookup yields CDR1 LNHDA and CDR2 SQIVND (reference sequence). V trimming: 5 bases; J trimming: 10 bases; junction bases outside the gene matches: 8. The CDR3 bases are TGTGCCAGTAGTCCAGGACTAGCGGACCGCGAGCAGTTCTTC. It specifies CASSPGLADREQFF.

The V gene is TRBV9, the J gene TRBJ1-2, with D maybe TRBD1 (6 bases). The CDR3 runs 15 residues. Per germline, CDR1 SGDLS and CDR2 YYNGEE. V was pared by 0 bases and J by 4 bases, with 13 bases between. DNA for the CDR3: TGTGCCAGCAGCGTAGGAGACAGGCTTTCCTATGGCTACACCTTC. Protein: CASSVGDRLSYGYTF.

This chain joins TRBV6-5 and TRBJ1-1, with D hard to call. The CDR3 contains 15 residues. Trimming removed 2 bases at V and 1 base at J, with 11 bases between. The V gene's germline CDR1 is MNHEY and CDR2 SVGAGI. CDR3 coding DNA: TGTGCCAGCAGTTACGAGGCACGGGGGAACACTGAAGCTTTCTTT. It translates to CASSYEARGNTEAFF.

J is TRBJ2-2 and V is TRBV28; TRBD1 matches 9 bases. Germline assignment: CDR1 MDHEN and CDR2 SYDVKM. J lost 3 bases, V lost 4 bases, and 6 bases had no gene match. The CDR3 contains 16 residues. Here the CDR3 reads CASSSPGQGYTGELFF. The DNA for the CDR3 is TGTGCCAGCAGTTCCCCGGGACAGGGTTACACCGGGGAGCTGTTTTTT. The full variable domain, its missing parts supplied by reference TRBV28 and TRBJ2-2, is DVKVTQSSRYLVKRTGEKVFLECVQDMDHENMFWYRQDPGLGLRLIYFSYDVKMKEKGDIPEGYSVSREKKERFSLILESASTNQTSMYLCASSSPGQGYTGELFFGEGSRLTVL.

The table lists this clone with a count of one. The chain links TRBV20-1 to TRBJ2-3; D call uncertain. Trimming took off 3 bases at V and 0 bases at J, with 4 bases between the two ends. Germline CDR1 is DFQATT and CDR2 is SNEGSKA (reference sequence). The CDR3 spans 12 residues. CDR3 sequence: CSASQSTDTQYF. The CDR3 DNA reads TGCAGTGCTAGTCAGAGCACAGATACGCAGTATTTT.

In this sample, this clone turned up a few times. This chain connects TRBV6-1 to TRBJ2-3; TRBD2 is a possible D gene (6 bases). V was clipped by 1 base and J by 2 bases, with 13 bases between them. The CDR3 extends over 16 amino acids. Germline V gives CDR1 MNHNS, CDR2 SASEGT. This CDR3 reads CASSEGSSAATDTQYF. In DNA, the CDR3 is TGTGCCAGCAGTGAAGGGTCTAGCGCAGCCACAGATACGCAGTATTTT.

The chain recombines TRBV16 with TRBJ1-1; tentatively, D is TRBD1 (6 bases). Trimming stripped 2 bases from V and 1 base from J, with 14 bases between. The CDR3 contains 16 residues. Germline values: CDR1 KGHSY, CDR2 FQNENV. DNA for the CDR3: TGTGCCAGCAGCCAACCAGGGGCAGGGGCGAACACTGAAGCTTTCTTT. Its translation: CASSQPGAGANTEAFF.

The chain combines TRBV9 with TRBJ2-5; the D gene is possibly TRBD1 (6 bases). From germline, CDR1 is SGDLS and CDR2 YYNGEE. V was clipped by 0 bases and J by 2 bases, with 23 bases between them. This CDR3 has 19 residues. CDR3: CASSVGGGRGGRRQETQYF. DNA for the CDR3: TGTGCCAGCAGCGTAGGGGGTGGCAGGGGCGGGCGAAGACAAGAGACCCAGTACTTC.

This rearrangement joins TRBV5-5 to TRBJ2-1, with 9 bases fitting TRBD2. From germline, CDR1 is SGHKS and CDR2 YYEKEE (reference sequence). Losses at the gene ends were 4 bases for V and 7 bases for J; bases not matched to a gene: 9. CDR3 length: 15 residues. CDR3 DNA: TGTGCCAGCAGCCTAAGTGGAGCGGGAGGTAATGAGCAGTTCTTC. Translating it yields CASSLSGAGGNEQFF.

The rearrangement uses TRBV6-2 or TRBV6-3 and TRBJ1-2; D is possibly TRBD1 (5 bases). Germline loops: CDR1 MNHEY, CDR2 SVGEGT. The V end was cut by 2 bases, the J end by 5 bases, with 33 bases between. This CDR3 has 21 amino acids. CDR3 protein: CASSYPTTRQTSFFGGYGYTF. CDR3 nucleotides: TGTGCCAGCAGTTACCCTACCACCAGACAGACTTCTTTCTTTGGTGGGTATGGCTACACCTTC.

This clone was recorded only once. The chain employs TRBV2 and TRBJ1-4, with D tentatively TRBD1 (5 bases). This CDR3 is built from 14 residues. From germline, CDR1 is SNHLY and CDR2 FYNNEI. Trimming cost V 3 bases and J 8 bases, with 13 bases left between them. The CDR3, as DNA: TGTGCCAGCAGTGAGGAGTGGGGCCAAGAAAAACTGTTTTTT. It encodes CASSEEWGQEKLFF. Variable domain in full (rest from reference TRBV2 and TRBJ1-4): EPEVTQTPSHQVTQMGQEVILRCVPISNHLYFYWYRQILGQKVEFLVSFYNNEISEKSEIFDDQFSVERPDGSNFTLKIRSTKLEDSAMYFCASSEEWGQEKLFFGSGTQLSVL.

J is TRBJ1-1 and V is TRBV5-4; a possible D gene is TRBD1 (5 bases). This CDR3 comprises 13 residues. CDR1 and CDR2 (germline): SGHNT, YYREEE (reference sequence). Trimming stripped 1 base from V and 3 bases from J, with 7 bases between. CDR3 residues: CASSLSGDTEAFF. CDR3 bases: TGTGCCAGCAGCTTGTCGGGGGACACTGAAGCTTTCTTT.

This clone was counted a single time. The CDR3 DNA sequence: TGTGCCGGCCGGACAGATAATAATTCACCCCTCCACTTT. Amino acids: CAGRTDNNSPLHF. This rearrangement joins TRBV6-5 to TRBJ1-6, with D perhaps matching TRBD1 (6 bases). Per the germline V gene, CDR1 is MNHEY and CDR2 is SVGAGI. The CDR3 sequence is 13 residues long. V lost 11 bases and J 5 bases, leaving 13 bases between the germline ends.

The chain uses TRBV5-1 and TRBJ2-3; D gene unclear. Germline V gives CDR1 SGHRS, CDR2 YFSETQ. The CDR3 runs to 14 residues. Trimming took off 2 bases at V and 2 bases at J, with 9 bases between the two ends. The CDR3 DNA follows: TGCGCCAGCAGCTTTTTGTCCATCACAGATACGCAGTATTTT. Translation gives CASSFLSITDTQYF.

This rearrangement joins TRBV28 to TRBJ1-5; no firm D call. The V and J ends lost 4 bases and 2 bases respectively, with 9 bases between them. The CDR3 consists of 14 residues. CDR1 and CDR2 (germline): MDHEN, SYDVKM. As DNA, the CDR3 is TGTGCCAGCAGTTCCCCCTCGGGCAATCAGCCCCAGCATTTT. Its protein is CASSSPSGNQPQHF.

The chain recombines TRBV19 with TRBJ2-7; 7 positions match TRBD1. The CDR3 consists of 15 residues. V trimming: 4 bases; J trimming: 5 bases; junction bases outside the gene matches: 11. The germline V gene encodes CDR1 LNHDA and CDR2 SQIVND (reference sequence). CDR3 nucleotide sequence: TGTGCCAGTAGTACCACCCAGACAGGGTCAAACGAGCAGTACTTC. It translates to CASSTTQTGSNEQYF.

The CDR3: CASSQTGVAGKYGYTF. CDR3 in DNA: TGTGCCAGCAGCCAGACAGGGGTAGCAGGGAAATATGGCTACACCTTC. The V call is TRBV3-1 (or the pseudogene TRBV3-2), the J call TRBJ1-2, with 8 bases lining up with TRBD1. The germline gives CDR1 LGHDT, CDR2 YNNKEL (reference sequence). This CDR3 is 16 amino acids long. V was clipped by 3 bases and J by 5 bases; unmatched bases: 11.

This chain links TRBV28 with TRBJ1-5; 8 bases fit TRBD1. The V and J ends lost 2 bases and 7 bases, in that order; junction bases with no gene match: 10. Germline V gives CDR1 MDHEN, CDR2 SYDVKM. This CDR3 region has 16 residues. This chain's CDR3 is CASSLVLQGVGQPQHF. Here the CDR3 DNA reads TGTGCCAGCAGTTTAGTCCTACAGGGGGTTGGGCAGCCCCAGCATTTT. Looking up the rest from reference TRBV28 and TRBJ1-5 gives the full variable domain: DVKVTQSSRYLVKRTGEKVFLECVQDMDHENMFWYRQDPGLGLRLIYFSYDVKMKEKGDIPEGYSVSREKKERFSLILESASTNQTSMYLCASSLVLQGVGQPQHFGDGTRLSIL.

This clone came up once. J is TRBJ1-2 and V is TRBV27; D possibly corresponds to TRBD1 (6 bases). V lost 0 bases to trimming and J lost 8 bases, with 13 bases between them. From germline, CDR1 is MNHEY and CDR2 SMNVEV (reference sequence). This CDR3 has 14 amino acids. The CDR3, as DNA: TGTGCCAGCAGTTTATCGATGACAGGCGCGGGCTACACCTTC. Residues: CASSLSMTGAGYTF.

The table lists this clone with a count of one. The V and J genes are TRBV7-8 and TRBJ1-5; D not certain. V lost 0 bases and J 4 bases, leaving 7 bases between the germline ends. Germline assignment: CDR1 SGHVS and CDR2 FQNEAQ. The CDR3 runs 14 residues. In nucleotides, the CDR3 is TGTGCCAGCAGCTTAGCCAGAAAGAATCAGCCCCAGCATTTT. This sequence encodes CASSLARKNQPQHF.